These T cell receptor beta chains were read from a single sample in a study of memory CD4+ T cells and cytomegalovirus serostatus. Assay used: immunoSEQ multiplex PCR; TCRdb lists only in-frame clones, some missing. The table shows 35,000 to 55,000 clones, with around 80% occurring only once. Sequencing used memory CD4+ T cells from blood. Source of these receptors: an adult in good health and CMV-seronegative. Each CDR3 is given with its conserved first and last residue. The D gene is left open where the match is weak. Rows give clone size only sometimes, using once, few, many, or a class for an expanded clone.

J	size	V	D	DNA	CDR3
TRBJ2-7	.	TRBV5-4	.	TGTGCCAGCAGCTTCCAGGGAGGCTCCTACGAGCAGTACTTC	CASSFQGGSYEQYF
TRBJ1-1	many	TRBV9	.	TGTGCCAGCAGCGCTATCCGGGACCGGGCTTTCTTT	CASSAIRDRAFF
TRBJ2-7	.	TRBV7-2	.	TGTGCCAGCAGAGGGGCGAGCTCCTACGAGCAGTACTTC	CASRGASSYEQYF
TRBJ1-1	.	TRBV7-2	.	TGTGCCAGCAGCCAGGGAGGGAACACTGAAGCTTTCTTT	CASSQGGNTEAFF
TRBJ1-4	few	TRBV28	TRBD1	TGTGCCAGCAGGGGGAGAGACAGGGGTGGTAATGAAAAACTGTTTTTT	CASRGRDRGGNEKLFF
TRBJ1-4	few	TRBV2	.	TGTGCCAGCAGAGCTGCAGGGTACACTAATGAAAAACTGTTTTTT	CASRAAGYTNEKLFF
TRBJ1-6	.	TRBV7-8	TRBD1	TGTGCCAGCAGCCCGACAGGGCGGAATTCACCCCTCCACTTT	CASSPTGRNSPLHF
TRBJ2-1	.	TRBV9	TRBD2	TGTGCCAGCAGCGCGCGCGGGGGGGCCTCCTACAATGAGCAGTTCTTC	CASSARGGASYNEQFF
TRBJ1-6	.	TRBV4-2	.	TGTGCCAGCAGCCAAGAGGTCGGCAGGTATATTACACCCCTCCACTTT	CASSQEVGRYITPLHF
TRBJ1-5	.	TRBV19	.	TGTGCCAGTAGTAACTGGAGGGCCAACAATCAGCCCCAGCATTTT	CASSNWRANNQPQHF
TRBJ1-5	.	TRBV9	.	TGTGCCAGCAGCGTAGCTCCAGATAGCAATCAGCCCCAGCATTTT	CASSVAPDSNQPQHF
TRBJ1-3	few	TRBV18	.	TGTGCCAGCTCACTCCCGACAGGATACTCTGGAAACACCATATATTTT	CASSLPTGYSGNTIYF
TRBJ1-2	few	TRBV28	.	TGTGCCAGCAGTGCGGGGGAGGGTAAGGGCTACACCTTC	CASSAGEGKGYTF
TRBJ1-4	.	TRBV2	TRBD1	TGTGCCAGCAGGCTTATGGGACAGGGGGCTGAAAAACTGTTTTTT	CASRLMGQGAEKLFF
TRBJ2-1	.	TRBV7-9	TRBD1	TGTGCCAGCAGCGGGACAGGGACTACCTACAATGAGCAGTTCTTC	CASSGTGTTYNEQFF
TRBJ1-2	.	TRBV5-4	.	TGTGCCAGCAGCTTTGAGGCTAACTATGGCTACACCTTC	CASSFEANYGYTF
TRBJ1-1	few	TRBV30	.	TGTGCCTGGACCAAGCCCCGGTTTACTGAAGCTTTCTTT	CAWTKPRFTEAFF
TRBJ1-4	.	TRBV19	.	TGTGCCAGTAGTAGAGGGCTTGGTGAAAAACTGTTTTTT	CASSRGLGEKLFF
TRBJ2-5	once	TRBV5-1	.	TGCGCCAGCAGCTTGGGGACAGTTCGGCAAGAGACCCAGTACTTC	CASSLGTVRQETQYF
TRBJ1-6	.	TRBV12-5	.	TGTGCTAGTGGTTTGGGAAGGGACCTCTATAATTCACCCCTCCACTTT	CASGLGRDLYNSPLHF
TRBJ1-3	.	TRBV4-2	.	TGTGCCAGCAGCCAAGAAGAGGGAAGAAACACCATATATTTT	CASSQEEGRNTIYF
TRBJ2-7	.	TRBV4-1	TRBD2	TGCGCCAGCAGCCAAGAGCTAGCGGGGGCACCGAGCTCCTACGAGCAGTACTTC	CASSQELAGAPSSYEQYF
TRBJ2-3	.	TRBV15	TRBD1	TGTGCCACCAGCCGAGTAAGGGGGCTTGGCACAGATACGCAGTATTTT	CATSRVRGLGTDTQYF
TRBJ2-6	.	TRBV11-2	.	TGTGCCAGCAGCTTAGTAGGGGGGTCTGGGGCCAACGTCCTGACTTTC	CASSLVGGSGANVLTF
TRBJ2-3	.	TRBV28	.	TGTGCCAGCAGTTTATGGACTAGGGGCACAGATACGCAGTATTTT	CASSLWTRGTDTQYF
TRBJ1-1	.	TRBV6-5	.	TGTGCCAGCAGGGAAGGCCAAGGTGGAGCTTTCTTT	CASREGQGGAFF
TRBJ2-5	.	TRBV7-9	TRBD2	TGTGCCAGCAGCGTAAGAGGATTAGCGGGGGGATACCAAGAGACCCAGTACTTC	CASSVRGLAGGYQETQYF
TRBJ2-5	few	TRBV15	.	TGTGCCACCAGAATGGGGAGAGAGACCCAGTACTTC	CATRMGRETQYF
TRBJ2-5	.	TRBV29-1	TRBD2	TGCAGCGTTTGGCTAGCGGGGGTTCAAGAGACCCAGTACTTC	CSVWLAGVQETQYF
TRBJ1-6	.	TRBV12-2	.	TGTGCAAGTCGCTTGCGGAGGCGGGGCTCCTATAATTCACCCCTCCACTTT	CASRLRRRGSYNSPLHF
TRBJ1-2	medium-sized	TRBV7-9	.	TGTGCCAGCAGCTTAGGGTCGGGAAACTATGGCTACACCTTC	CASSLGSGNYGYTF